This T cell receptor beta chain originates from a study of T-cell reconstitution after alpha-beta-depleted transplantation in children. This clonotype has at least ten counts. What it recognizes is unknown. Germline is not matched at one junction end, which may reflect a read error. Unique molecular identifiers featured in how the TCRbeta library was prepared. One entry per CDR3 protein results from TCRdb running MiXCR on the PCR reads. This table has about 170,000 distinct CDR3 sequences, roughly 10% appearing once. General observations from the study: Hyperexpanded clones declined; after one year, newly produced T cells mostly supplied diversity. High day-60 TCRbeta diversity in some patients came from surviving recipient T cells and thymic progenitors. It was reported that alpha-beta T cells came from several hundred expanded graft clones (about two months after transplant).

Looked up from germline, CDR1 is SGHAT and CDR2 is FQNNGV. This CDR3 is 8 amino acids long. The material was PBMCs, obtained before TCRalphabeta/CD19-depleted stem cell transplant. This receptor was taken from a boy younger than 10 with acute myeloid leukemia, due to receive a stem cell transplant. This chain joins TRBV11-2 and TRBJ1-1; TRBD1 might be the D (6 bases). CDR3 coding DNA: TGTGCCAGCGGGGGCGGGGACTTT. Amino acids: CASGGGDF.